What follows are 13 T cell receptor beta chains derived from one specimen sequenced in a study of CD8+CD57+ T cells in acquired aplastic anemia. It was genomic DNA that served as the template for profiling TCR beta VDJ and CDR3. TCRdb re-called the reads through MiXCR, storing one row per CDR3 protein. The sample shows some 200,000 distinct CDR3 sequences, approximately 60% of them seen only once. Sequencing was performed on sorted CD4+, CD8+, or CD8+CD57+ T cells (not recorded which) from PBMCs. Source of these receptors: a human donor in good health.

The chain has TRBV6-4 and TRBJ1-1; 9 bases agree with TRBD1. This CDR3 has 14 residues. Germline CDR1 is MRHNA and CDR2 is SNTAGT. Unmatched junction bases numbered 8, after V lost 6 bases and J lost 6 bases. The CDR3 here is CASRGGQGLSEAFF. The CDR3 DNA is TGTGCCAGCAGGGGGGGACAGGGACTTTCTGAAGCTTTCTTT.

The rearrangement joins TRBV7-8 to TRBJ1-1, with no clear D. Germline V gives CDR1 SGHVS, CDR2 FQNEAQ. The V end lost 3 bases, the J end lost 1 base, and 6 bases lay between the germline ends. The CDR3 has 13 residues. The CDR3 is CASSLLSNTEAFF. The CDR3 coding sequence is TGTGCCAGCAGCTTGCTATCGAACACTGAAGCTTTCTTT.

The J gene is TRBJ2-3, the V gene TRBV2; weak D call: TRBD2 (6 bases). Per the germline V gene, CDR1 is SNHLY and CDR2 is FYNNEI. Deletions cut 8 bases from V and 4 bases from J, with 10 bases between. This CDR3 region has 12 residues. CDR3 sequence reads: CASASVSDTQYF. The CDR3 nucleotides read TGTGCCAGCGCTAGCGTGTCAGATACGCAGTATTTT.

CDR3 DNA sequence: TGCAGTGCCGGGGGACGGAAGAACACCGGGGAGCTGTTTTTT. Residues: CSAGGRKNTGELFF. This chain links TRBV20-1 with TRBJ2-2; possible D gene TRBD2, 6 bases. This CDR3 contains 14 residues. V lost 6 bases and J lost 1, with 12 bases in between. Germline V lookup: CDR1 DFQATT, CDR2 SNEGSKA (reference sequence).

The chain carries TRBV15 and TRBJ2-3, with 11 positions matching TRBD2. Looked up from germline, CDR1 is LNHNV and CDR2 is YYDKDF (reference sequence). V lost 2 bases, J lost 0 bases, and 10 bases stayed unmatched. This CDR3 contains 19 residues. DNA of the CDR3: TGTGCCACCAGCAGATCGCGACTAGCGGGGTCAAGGAGCACAGATACGCAGTATTTT. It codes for CATSRSRLAGSRSTDTQYF.

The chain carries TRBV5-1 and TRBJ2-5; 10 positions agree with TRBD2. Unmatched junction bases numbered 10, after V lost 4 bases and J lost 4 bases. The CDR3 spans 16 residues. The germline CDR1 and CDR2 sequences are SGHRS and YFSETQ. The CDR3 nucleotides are TGCGCCAGCAGCCTCCGACTAGCGGGCGAAGTAGAGACCCAGTACTTC. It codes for CASSLRLAGEVETQYF.

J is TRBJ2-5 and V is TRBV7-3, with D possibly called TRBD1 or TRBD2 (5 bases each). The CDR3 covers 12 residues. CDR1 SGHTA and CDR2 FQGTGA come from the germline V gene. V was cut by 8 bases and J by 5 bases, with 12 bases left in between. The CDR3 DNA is TGTGCCAGCCATGCTTGGGGGGAGACCCAGTACTTC. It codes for CASHAWGETQYF.

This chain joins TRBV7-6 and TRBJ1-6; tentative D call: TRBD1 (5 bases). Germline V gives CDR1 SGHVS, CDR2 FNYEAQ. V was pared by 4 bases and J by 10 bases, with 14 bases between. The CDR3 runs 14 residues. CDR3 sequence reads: CASSSDGTTSPLHF. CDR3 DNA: TGTGCCAGCAGCTCAGACGGGACCACCTCACCCCTCCACTTT.

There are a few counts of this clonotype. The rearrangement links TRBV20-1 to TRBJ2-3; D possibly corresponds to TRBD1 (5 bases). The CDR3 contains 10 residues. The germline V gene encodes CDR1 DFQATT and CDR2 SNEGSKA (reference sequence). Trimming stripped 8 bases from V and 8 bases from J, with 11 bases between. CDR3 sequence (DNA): TGCAGTAAGGGGCCTTCTACGCAGTATTTT. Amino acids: CSKGPSTQYF.

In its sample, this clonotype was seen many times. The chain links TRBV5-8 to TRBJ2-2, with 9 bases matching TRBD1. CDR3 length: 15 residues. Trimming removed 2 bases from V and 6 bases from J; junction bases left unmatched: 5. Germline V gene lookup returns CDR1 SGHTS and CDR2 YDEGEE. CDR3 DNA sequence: TGTGCCAGCAGCTTTAGGGACAGGGAGTCCGGGGAGCTGTTTTTT. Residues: CASSFRDRESGELFF.

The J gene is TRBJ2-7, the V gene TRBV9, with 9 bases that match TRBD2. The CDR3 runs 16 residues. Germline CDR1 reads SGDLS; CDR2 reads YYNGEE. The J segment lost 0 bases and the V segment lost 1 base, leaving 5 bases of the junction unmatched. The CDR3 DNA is TGTGCCAGCAGCGTAAAGGCTAGCGGGGTCTCCTACGAGCAGTACTTC. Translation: CASSVKASGVSYEQYF.

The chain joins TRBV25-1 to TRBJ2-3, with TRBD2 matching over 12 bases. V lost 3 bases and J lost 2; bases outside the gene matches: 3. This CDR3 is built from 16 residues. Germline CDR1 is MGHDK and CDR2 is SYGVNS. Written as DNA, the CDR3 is TGTGCCAGCAGTGATGGACTAGCGGGATCCACAGATACGCAGTATTTT. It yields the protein CASSDGLAGSTDTQYF. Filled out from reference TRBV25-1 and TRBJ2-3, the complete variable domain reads EADIYQTPRYLVIGTGKKITLECSQTMGHDKMYWYQQDPGMELHLIHYSYGVNSTEKGDLSSESTVSRIRTEHFPLTLESARPSHTSQYLCASSDGLAGSTDTQYFGPGTRLTVL.

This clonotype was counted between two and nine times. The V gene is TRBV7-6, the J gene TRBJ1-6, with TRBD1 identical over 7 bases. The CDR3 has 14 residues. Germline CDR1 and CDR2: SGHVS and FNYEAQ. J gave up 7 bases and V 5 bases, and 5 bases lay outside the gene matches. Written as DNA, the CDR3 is TGTGCCAGCAGCCGGGACAGCGGGAATTCACCCCTCCACTTT. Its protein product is CASSRDSGNSPLHF.